This paragraph covers one T cell receptor (beta chain) sequence. Its specificity is unknown. This entry comes from a study of CD4+ T cells in melanoma. Study-wide findings and caveats: Reportedly, melanoma neoantigen-specific CD4+ T cells showed varied differentiation states. CD8+ T cell, macrophage and B cell function reportedly correlated with neoantigen-specific CD4+ T cells.

Sequenced by immunoSEQ multiplex PCR; TCRdb stores in-frame clones only, minus some. The profile shows around 15,000 clones, approximately 83% of them singletons. Sequencing was performed on cells from a culture (not recorded whether cultured in vitro). This TCR derives from a human donor with melanoma.

The CDR3 is CASSRGTGTANTEAFF. Written as DNA, the CDR3 is TGCGCCAGCAGCCGCGGGACCGGGACAGCGAACACTGAAGCTTTCTTT. The rearrangement uses TRBV4-1 and TRBJ1-1; 7 bases are a match to TRBD1. With 4 bases clipped from V and 1 base from J, the junction kept 9 bases outside the gene matches. Germline CDR1 reads MGHRA; CDR2 reads YSYEKL. CDR3 length equals 16 residues.